The rows below give T cell receptor beta chains drawn from one sample of a study of T cell repertoires in ileal Crohn's disease. Assay: immunoSEQ multiplex PCR; the TCRdb copy retains only in-frame clones and omits some. Here the sample spans over 3,500 clones, 70% to 80% being singletons. The sequenced sample was ileal tissue. Receptor source: an adult with Crohn's disease. The conserved cysteine and the conserved F or W are not part of the CDR3 here.

cdr3_length	j_call	v_call	cdr3_aa
10	TRBJ1-2	TRBV29-1	SAGGANGGYT
10	TRBJ1-1	TRBV6-6	ASSKQEPEAF
12	TRBJ1-2	TRBV28	ASTLAGRNYGYT
13	TRBJ2-3	TRBV6-5	ASSTDRVETDTQY
13	TRBJ1-2	TRBV6-1	ASSEARTGGGGYT
11	TRBJ1-2	TRBV10-2	ASRTRRDEGYT
8	TRBJ1-1	TRBV6-4	ALRDGEAF
13	TRBJ1-5	TRBV27	ASRQGWALNQPQH
13	TRBJ1-1	TRBV5-4	ASSSRQGRNTEAF
17	TRBJ2-3	TRBV5-1	ASSLGTSGSAQYLDTQY
11	TRBJ1-5	TRBV30	AWSVSGDQPQH
12	TRBJ2-1	TRBV2	ASSTGQAYNEQF
13	TRBJ1-4	TRBV30	AWSPKTETNEKLF
13	TRBJ1-4	TRBV2	ASSPTGASNEKLF
15	TRBJ2-1	TRBV11-3	ASSSPAGLAALNEQF
13	TRBJ2-2	TRBV7-9	ASSLVGTGIGELF
12	TRBJ1-3	TRBV4-1	ASSQPGPGNTIY
12	TRBJ2-7	TRBV7-2	ASSPQAISYEQY
12	TRBJ2-7	TRBV19	ASSSQAGPYEQY
14	TRBJ1-1	TRBV5-1	ASSLGGGGRSFGAF
13	TRBJ1-2	TRBV5-1	ASSLMTGGEGGYT
13	TRBJ1-1	TRBV7-9	ASSGQQGAQTEAF
12	TRBJ1-5	TRBV10-3	AISDGGDNQPQH
14	TRBJ1-5	TRBV29-1	SVEDGETYSNQPQH
18	TRBJ1-3	TRBV14	ASSQRGGPSSLTSGNTIY
10	TRBJ2-2	TRBV4-1	ASRGLGGELF
13	TRBJ2-7	TRBV2	ASSVAGLAVYEQY
14	TRBJ2-1	TRBV5-1	ASSFTGGASYNEQF
10	TRBJ1-1	TRBV29-1	SALLISTEAF
11	TRBJ2-1	TRBV6-5	ASSYQRNNEQF
13	TRBJ2-2	TRBV19	ASSPWTSGSGELF
12	TRBJ1-4	TRBV4-1	ASSQFIRDEKLF